The rows below give T cell receptor beta chains drawn from one sample of a study of blood T cell repertoires in COVID-19. Using immunoSEQ multiplex PCR, the repertoire was profiled, and TCRdb retains in-frame clones only, with some absent. The sample carries 45,000 to 50,000 clones, roughly 85% recorded once. Sequenced: peripheral blood. These receptors were collected from a woman older than 75 with COVID-19, enrolled during active disease. CDR3s include the opening cysteine and the closing phenylalanine or tryptophan. D genes are given only for firm matches. Clone size is shown for a subset of rows, as once, few, many or a class of expanded clone.

d_call,v_call,clone_size,j_call,cdr3_aa,cdr3_nt
.,TRBV9,once,TRBJ1-3,CASSVVPSGGSGNTIYF,TGTGCCAGCAGCGTAGTCCCATCGGGGGGCAGTGGAAACACCATATATTTT
.,TRBV7-9,.,TRBJ2-4,CASSPPEGSAKNIQYF,TGTGCCAGCAGCCCTCCGGAGGGCTCCGCCAAAAACATTCAGTACTTC
.,TRBV29-1,.,TRBJ1-2,CSVVTSDWYGYTF,TGCAGCGTTGTGACGAGCGATTGGTATGGCTACACCTTC
TRBD1,TRBV6-6,few,TRBJ2-1,CASTRTGGGEQFF,TGTGCCAGCACCCGGACAGGGGGTGGTGAGCAGTTCTTC
.,TRBV13,.,TRBJ2-1,CASSTLGDEQFF,TGTGCCAGCAGCACCCTAGGGGATGAGCAGTTCTTC
.,TRBV6-2/TRBV6-3,.,TRBJ1-5,CASSYDLRGDLSNQPQHF,TGTGCCAGCAGTTACGACCTCAGGGGAGACCTTAGCAATCAGCCCCAGCATTTT
TRBD1,TRBV2,.,TRBJ1-1,CAIGQGGTEAFF,TGTGCCATCGGACAGGGTGGCACTGAAGCTTTCTTT
.,TRBV5-1,.,TRBJ2-1,CASTRGDKSPEQFF,TGCGCCAGCACCAGGGGGGACAAATCACCCGAGCAGTTCTTC
.,TRBV18,.,TRBJ1-4,CASSPTGNNEKLFF,TGTGCCAGCTCACCTACAGGGAATAATGAAAAACTGTTTTTT
TRBD2,TRBV2,.,TRBJ2-2,CASLSTSGGNSGELFF,TGTGCGTCCCTGTCAACTAGCGGGGGGAATTCCGGGGAGCTGTTTTTT
TRBD1,TRBV5-1,once,TRBJ1-1,CASSSTGGASEAFF,TGCGCCAGCAGCTCGACAGGGGGCGCTTCTGAAGCTTTCTTT
.,TRBV5-4,.,TRBJ1-1,CASSLAGGGSETEAFF,TGTGCCAGCAGCTTGGCCGGCGGGGGATCGGAAACTGAAGCTTTCTTT
.,TRBV15,few,TRBJ2-7,CATSSTGVSYEQYF,TGTGCCACCAGCAGCACCGGGGTCTCCTACGAGCAGTACTTC
.,TRBV6-5,.,TRBJ2-7,CASSYDGGGKIYEQYF,TGTGCCAGCAGTTACGATGGAGGGGGCAAGATCTACGAGCAGTACTTC
TRBD1,TRBV27,.,TRBJ2-1,CASSPGQNEQFF,TGTGCCAGCAGTCCGGGACAGAATGAGCAGTTCTTC
TRBD1,TRBV7-8,.,TRBJ1-5,CASSLVSRTGHNQPQHF,TGTGCCAGCAGCTTAGTTTCGAGGACAGGCCACAATCAGCCCCAGCATTTT
TRBD2,TRBV20-1,once,TRBJ2-5,CSASYSGGEETQYF,TGCAGTGCTAGTTACAGCGGGGGGGAAGAGACCCAGTACTTC
TRBD1,TRBV5-5,.,TRBJ2-2,CASSPDRVSTGELFF,TGTGCCAGCAGCCCCGACAGGGTCAGCACCGGGGAGCTGTTTTTT
TRBD1,TRBV5-1,.,TRBJ2-1,CASSLEGDRANEQFF,TGCGCCAGCAGCTTGGAGGGGGACAGGGCCAATGAGCAGTTCTTC
TRBD1,TRBV5-1,.,TRBJ2-3,CASSDTGDRTDTQYF,TGCGCCAGCAGCGACACAGGGGACAGAACAGATACGCAGTATTTT
.,TRBV14,.,TRBJ1-2,CASSQDPGRSYGYTF,TGTGCCAGCAGCCAAGACCCGGGGAGGAGCTATGGCTACACCTTC
.,TRBV9,.,TRBJ2-7,CASSVDGATTYEQYF,TGTGCCAGCAGCGTAGATGGGGCAACGACCTACGAGCAGTACTTC
TRBD2,TRBV6-4,.,TRBJ2-7,CASSVFGGFEQYF,TGTGCCAGCAGTGTTTTCGGGGGGTTCGAGCAGTACTTC
.,TRBV5-1,.,TRBJ1-2,CASSLAAGNPGYTF,TGCGCCAGCAGCTTGGCCGCAGGGAACCCTGGCTACACCTTC
.,TRBV2,.,TRBJ1-5,CASSQEGLDQPQHF,TGTGCCAGCAGCCAGGAGGGGTTGGATCAGCCCCAGCATTTT
.,TRBV7-9,.,TRBJ1-2,CASSVDRSGGRTF,TGTGCCAGCAGCGTAGACAGGTCCGGTGGCCGCACCTTC
TRBD2,TRBV25-1,.,TRBJ2-7,CASSASGLVTYEQYF,TGTGCCAGCAGTGCATCGGGACTAGTAACCTACGAGCAGTACTTC
.,TRBV2,.,TRBJ2-7,CASSRVTVSYEQYF,TGTGCCAGCAGTCGCGTAACAGTCTCCTACGAGCAGTACTTC
TRBD1,TRBV10-2,once,TRBJ1-2,CASKQTGTGGFGYTF,TGCGCCAGCAAACAGACCGGGACAGGGGGTTTTGGCTACACCTTC
TRBD2,TRBV19,.,TRBJ2-1,CASTPTPGLAGLSEQFF,TGTGCCAGTACCCCTACCCCGGGACTAGCGGGGTTGAGTGAGCAGTTCTTC
.,TRBV7-2,.,TRBJ1-6,CASSGDGYNSPLHF,TGTGCCAGCAGCGGAGACGGGTATAATTCACCCCTCCACTTT
TRBD1,TRBV6-5,.,TRBJ1-1,CASRDRPETEAFF,TGTGCCAGCAGGGACAGGCCGGAGACTGAAGCTTTCTTT
TRBD1,TRBV7-2,few,TRBJ1-5,CASSLEWGQGGNQPQHF,TGTGCCAGCAGCTTAGAATGGGGACAGGGGGGCAATCAGCCCCAGCATTTT
TRBD1,TRBV19,.,TRBJ1-5,CASSIRQGQPQHF,TGTGCCAGTAGTATACGACAGGGGCAGCCCCAGCATTTT
.,TRBV3-1/TRBV3-2,.,TRBJ1-2,CASSQGRAYGYTF,TGTGCCAGCAGCCAAGGGAGGGCTTACGGCTACACCTTC
.,TRBV19,.,TRBJ2-1,CASTSLGSSQFF,TGTGCCAGTACCTCTCTAGGGAGCTCCCAGTTCTTC
TRBD1,TRBV7-2,.,TRBJ2-3,CASSNQGAGDTQYF,TGTGCCAGCAGCAACCAGGGGGCGGGTGATACGCAGTATTTT
.,TRBV24-1,.,TRBJ2-3,CATGDIGWGQHSTDTQYF,TGTGCCACCGGGGACATAGGATGGGGGCAACATAGCACAGATACGCAGTATTTT
.,TRBV28,.,TRBJ1-5,CASSLTGQPQHF,TGTGCCAGCAGTTTAACGGGTCAGCCCCAGCATTTT
TRBD1,TRBV4-3,few,TRBJ1-5,CASSPWTGFDQPQHF,TGCGCCAGCAGCCCCTGGACAGGGTTCGATCAGCCCCAGCATTTT
TRBD1,TRBV7-6,.,TRBJ1-4,CASSPYPTGGEKLFF,TGTGCCAGCAGCCCTTACCCGACAGGGGGAGAAAAACTGTTTTTT
TRBD1,TRBV9,.,TRBJ1-1,CASSPMAGGRTEAFF,TGTGCCAGCAGCCCCATGGCAGGGGGCCGCACTGAAGCTTTCTTT
.,TRBV7-2,.,TRBJ1-5,CASSLMGAGGSNQPQHF,TGTGCCAGCAGCTTAATGGGTGCGGGGGGCAGCAATCAGCCCCAGCATTTT
.,TRBV6-5,once,TRBJ2-4,CASNPDTKGNIQYF,TGTGCCAGCAACCCGGACACAAAAGGGAACATTCAGTACTTC
.,TRBV5-4,.,TRBJ2-5,CASSSTVQTQYF,TGTGCCAGCAGCTCGACAGTCCAGACCCAGTACTTC
.,TRBV6-2/TRBV6-3,once,TRBJ1-5,CASSLLLNQPQHF,TGTGCCAGCAGTCTGCTACTAAATCAGCCCCAGCATTTT
TRBD2,TRBV4-1,once,TRBJ2-3,CATRTSGSSTDTQYF,TGCGCCACCCGGACTAGCGGTTCAAGCACAGATACGCAGTATTTT
.,TRBV15,.,TRBJ2-2,CATSKAAGELFF,TGTGCCACCAGCAAAGCTGCCGGGGAGCTGTTTTTT
TRBD1,TRBV7-9,once,TRBJ1-1,CASSSPRGTGGTTEAFF,TGTGCCAGCAGCTCTCCACGTGGGACAGGGGGAACGACTGAAGCTTTCTTT
TRBD1,TRBV6-5,.,TRBJ2-7,CASSYPGTGLREQYF,TGTGCCAGCAGTTACCCCGGGACAGGGCTCCGCGAGCAGTACTTC
.,TRBV7-9,.,TRBJ1-1,CASSARENTEAFF,TGTGCCAGCAGTGCCAGGGAGAACACTGAAGCTTTCTTT
.,TRBV28,few,TRBJ2-7,CASSAQGRSSYEQYF,TGTGCCAGCAGTGCACAGGGCCGTAGCTCCTACGAGCAGTACTTC
.,TRBV5-1,.,TRBJ2-6,CASSLAPGAGANVLTF,TGCGCCAGCAGCTTGGCGCCGGGAGCGGGGGCCAACGTCCTGACTTTC
TRBD2,TRBV7-8,.,TRBJ2-7,CASSPLAGLVLSEQYF,TGTGCCAGCAGCCCACTGGCGGGACTAGTTTTATCCGAGCAGTACTTC
.,TRBV10-3,.,TRBJ2-5,CAISDIGETQYF,TGTGCCATCAGTGATATCGGAGAGACCCAGTACTTC
.,TRBV2,.,TRBJ1-2,CASSEFVGGGYTF,TGTGCCAGCAGTGAATTCGTTGGCGGGGGCTACACCTTC
.,TRBV2,.,TRBJ1-4,CASSGQGGLFF,TGTGCCAGCAGTGGACAAGGTGGGCTGTTTTTT